The source of this TCR beta chain is a study of early stage breast cancer tumors. Details on this clone: Antigen specificity is unknown.

TCRdb's copy holds only in-frame clones and misses some; the assay was immunoSEQ multiplex PCR. The sample consists of about 72,000 clones, roughly three quarters of them appearing once. V gave up 7 bases and J gave up 12 bases; unmatched junction bases: 12. This CDR3 is built from 12 residues. CDR1 is MDHEN, CDR2 SYDVKM, per germline. Whole-study findings and limits: Compared with adjacent normal breast, tumors showed around 2.5-fold denser, more clonal T cells.

The chain is built from TRBV28 and TRBJ2-7; 7 nucleotides agree with TRBD1. The sequence was collected from a person in their 60s with breast cancer. The sequenced sample consisted of blood. Written as DNA, the CDR3 is TGTGCCAGCACCCTCCCCAAACAGGGGCCGTACTTC. The encoded protein is CASTLPKQGPYF.